This record concerns one T cell receptor (beta chain) sequence. Its antigen is not yet known. The cohort consisted of more than 650 healthy bone marrow donors. All cohort members were sampled while nominally healthy, although unrecorded immune exposures were likely present. The donor tested CMV seronegative and was one of the 352 seronegative cohort members. A peripheral blood sample was provided by each donor, and peripheral blood mononuclear cells were used for TCR beta sequencing. Genomic DNA extraction from the blood cell samples was performed with the Qiagen DNeasy Blood Extraction Kit. Libraries came from the immunoSEQ multiplex PCR assay. For the multiplex PCR, a mixture combining 60 forward primers for TCR Vbeta segments and 13 reverse primers for TCR Jbeta segments was used. The CDR3 region of rearranged TCR beta genes was amplified from genomic DNA by a multiplex PCR assay. The amplified TCR beta libraries were sequenced on the Illumina HiSeq System as 87-base-pair reads. Per the original workflow: A later analysis tallied around 87 million unique TCR beta chains across the roughly 610 repertoires, and around 9.9 million of those chains were shared by two or more donors. Raw reads were error-corrected and collapsed into unique sequences by a nearest-neighbor algorithm in which closely related sequences were merged to remove PCR and sequencing errors. Alignment of CDR3 sequences to IMGT reference sequences was used to assign V, D and J gene segments. For a sequence to be retained, a match of at least six nucleotides to both a V gene segment and a J gene segment was required. A rearrangement was called productive if the CDR3 had no stop codons and remained in frame with V and J, and every other rearrangement was called non-productive. CDR3 was defined by IMGT convention, running from the second conserved V-encoded cysteine to the conserved J-encoded phenylalanine. The earlier analysis of around 640 of the donors excluded sequences that lacked an unambiguous match to a single V gene segment. An earlier analysis of several hundred of the donors called V segments functional above 56.7% productive rearrangements and segregating when the between-donor standard deviation exceeded 5%. A statistical classification framework was developed to diagnose cytomegalovirus status using the catalog of TCR beta chain sequences. A later analysis assigned V and J genes by comparing TCR nucleotide sequences with IMGT/GENE-DB human TR gene sequences. In a later analysis, CDR3 sequences and most-parsimonious VDJ recombination scenarios were assigned using the TCRdist pipeline. In a later analysis, each TCR beta chain was defined by its CDR3 amino acid sequence together with its V-gene family, and reads without a unique V-gene family were excluded. As a way to deal with suspected cross-contamination and a sequencing artifact, a later analysis dropped roughly 620 nucleotide sequences that were highly shared and had low generation probability. In a later analysis, a clonal expansion index for each public chain was calculated from normalized within-repertoire ranks of inferred template counts. Generation probabilities in a later analysis came from a VDJ recombination model fitted to out-of-frame rearrangements, and those results were checked against IGoR. In a later analysis, TCR-TCR, TCR-HLA and TCR-CMV co-occurrence was scored with hypergeometric tests, and a repertoire-size bias correction was applied to TCR pairs. False discovery rates were estimated in a later analysis by permuting HLA or CMV assignments 20 times. In a later analysis, co-occurring TCRs were grouped using DBSCAN, with TCRdist sequence similarity added in when clustering inside HLA-allele-positive subsets. For co-occurrence clustering, repertoires with fewer than 30,000 or more than 120,000 public chains were excluded, along with about five repertoires with anomalous nucleotide sharing. Drawn from immuneACCESS, this table holds only the in-frame rearrangements with V and J called that TCRdb kept. Clones are partly lost; checked studies trace under half to an unresolved V gene and leave the rest unexplained. V, J and clone size were drawn from that table, and D and trimming were deduced from the DNA. This sample's records show more than 110,000 clones. The top ten constitute 2% to 3% of the sample.

The sample is drawn from a study of cytomegalovirus exposure and HLA in healthy donors (dated by TCRdb to the late 2010s). Notes on the research overall: An earlier analysis of roughly 570 of the donors reported 276 Gb of sequence data and 95 million to 120 million unique TCR beta sequences obtained from about 170 million T cells. Both class I and class II loci were covered by HLA typing, at four-digit resolution. The number of donors typed differed by locus, with about 620-630 for A, B, C, DRB1 and DQB1, roughly 550 for DQA1, about 610 for DPA1, and some 440 for DPB1. The study was designed to test whether signatures of past pathogen exposure could be identified by cataloging public T cell receptors. In a later analysis, previously published TCR beta repertoires from 500 to 750 donors were re-analyzed and high-resolution HLA genotyping was added so that TCR occurrence patterns could be studied. Along with the approximately 620-subject first cohort, a separate validation cohort of over a hundred different subjects was used. The T cell repertoires of under 700 subjects were profiled by immunosequencing and related to cytomegalovirus serostatus. Every repertoire in the discovery cohort had been generated on one and the same sequencing platform. Of the roughly 400 genotyped donors, 75% to 85% were placed in the genetic ancestry cluster associated with self-reported Caucasian donors. Because of strong linkage in the cohort, a handful of DR-DQ haplotypes were treated as single units for association and clustering. High-throughput TCR immunosequencing, statistical association of individual TCRs with disease status, and machine learning were combined to predict cytomegalovirus infection status. Roughly 310 gigabases of sequencing data and tens of millions of unique TCR sequences were included in an early release covering over 600 HLA-typed donors. Among around 400 genotyped donors of the cohort, an average of 235,054 unique TCR beta nucleotide sequences were sequenced per donor, about a sixth of them non-productive. In the later analysis, no new phenotypic data were used to find candidate immune exposures; instead, reliance was placed on TCR beta sequences and their occurrence across donors. In a later genetic analysis, genome-wide SNP genotypes for about three fifths of the 666 donors were used, and that subset was treated as a discovery cohort. Donor age, sex, ethnicity and CMV serostatus were compiled alongside the repertoire data. An earlier analysis of 587 of the donors used high-throughput TCR beta sequencing to judge whether each TCR beta V gene segment behaved as functional or pseudogenic.

What the authors observed across the whole study: Most CMV-associated TCR beta chains appeared to be HLA-restricted in a later analysis, and the HLA associations seemed to be driven largely by CMV exposure. Correlated functional status among segregating V segments might be attributable to linkage disequilibrium, but an unknown experimental factor could not be ruled out. A few of the identified cytomegalovirus-associated TCR beta chains were confirmed in vitro to be specific for cytomegalovirus antigens. Because the 87-base-pair reads could not distinguish some IMGT-functional V segments, including TRBV6-2 and TRBV6-3, those segments were excluded. An earlier analysis of approximately 530 of the donors showed that most TCR beta V segments appeared in productive rearrangements either about 90% or about 30% of the time, which broadly matched IMGT annotations. In a later analysis, several top co-occurrence clusters were reported to appear linked to parvovirus B19, influenza, CMV and Epstein-Barr virus. HLA typing was unavailable for some donors at each locus, so association tests used only the typed subset. A further reported finding was that TCR beta sequences accurately predicted the HLA-A and HLA-B alleles for most subjects in the first cohort. A total of roughly 160 TCR beta chains were listed by the study as associated with cytomegalovirus. For the cohort, immune exposure information was limited to CMV serostatus. A cluster of highly shared sequence variants was judged likely to be a technical artifact of the sequencing pipeline. Strong co-occurrence of HLA alleles, especially DR and DQ, made assigning TCR associations to individual alleles difficult. Compared with the approximately 700-donor mean, donors in an Asian-associated ancestry cluster had fewer N-insertions in productive TCRs, according to a later genetic analysis. This cohort had only TCR beta chains sequenced, and the lack of alpha or paired-chain data limited which features could be detected. In a later analysis, HLA-associated TCR beta chains showed more clonal expansion and lower generation probabilities than non-associated chains that were equally common. Cytomegalovirus status was reported to be diagnosed by the classifier with high specificity and sensitivity in both the original and validation cohorts. Because counts were too low, under 20 rarely observed V segments, including chromosome 9 orphons, were left out of the earlier analysis of a few hundred of the donors. The authors suggested that the approach could potentially be extended to other disease states and immunological phenotypes. An association between a missense DCLRE1C variant and V-gene and J-gene trimming of TCR beta chains was found in a later genetic analysis and replicated in an independent cohort. In a later analysis, TCR association rates were found to vary across HLA loci, with the most associated TCRs seen for DRB1 alleles and the fewest for HLA-C alleles. Presence/absence analyses assumed roughly uniform sequencing depth across donors, an assumption that may not hold. A later analysis associated about 17,000 TCR beta sequences with specific HLA alleles at a false discovery rate of 0.05. Most TCR sequences were seen in very few donors, while some public TCRs were found in many individuals.

From a lookup of the germline V gene, CDR1 and CDR2 are SNHLY and FYNNEI. Cut back by 8 bases and 8 bases, the V and J ends lie 16 bases apart. The CDR3 measures 14 amino acids from cysteine to phenylalanine. The entry retains the CDR3 DNA only, 42 bases that are in frame from base 1. Sequencing input: PBMCs. The sequence was obtained from a man aged 35 to 55 in good health and CMV-seronegative. This chain joins TRBV2 to TRBJ1-6, with the D segment identity uncertain. The DNA sequence reads TGTGCCAGCGGAGCCCGGGTCGGTCATTCACCCCTCCACTTT. Its product reads: CASGARVGHSPLHF.